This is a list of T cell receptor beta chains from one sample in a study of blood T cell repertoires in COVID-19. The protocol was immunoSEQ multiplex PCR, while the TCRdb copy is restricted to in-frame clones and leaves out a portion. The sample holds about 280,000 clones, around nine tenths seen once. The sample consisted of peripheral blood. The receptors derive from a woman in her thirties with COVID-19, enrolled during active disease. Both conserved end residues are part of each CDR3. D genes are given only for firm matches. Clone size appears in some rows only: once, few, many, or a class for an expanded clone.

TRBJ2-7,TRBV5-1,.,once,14,CASSLNRASYEQYF,TGCGCCAGCAGCTTAAACAGGGCCTCCTACGAGCAGTACTTC
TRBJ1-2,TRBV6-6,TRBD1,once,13,CASSYTGQGGYTF,TGTGCCAGCAGTTACACCGGACAGGGCGGCTACACCTTC
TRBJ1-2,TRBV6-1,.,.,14,CASSDRGAEGGYTF,TGTGCCAGCAGTGATCGGGGGGCGGAGGGTGGCTACACCTTC
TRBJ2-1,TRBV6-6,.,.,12,CASSYSSHEQFF,TGTGCCAGCAGTTACTCGAGTCATGAGCAGTTCTTC
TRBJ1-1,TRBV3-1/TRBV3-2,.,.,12,CASSQGRVVPFF,TGTGCCAGCAGCCAGGGTCGGGTGGTGCCTTTCTTT
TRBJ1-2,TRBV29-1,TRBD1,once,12,CSVVLTGGGYTF,TGCAGCGTTGTTCTGACAGGGGGTGGCTACACCTTC
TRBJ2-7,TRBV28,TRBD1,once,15,CASSFLLDRAGEQYF,TGTGCCAGCAGTTTCCTCCTGGACAGGGCCGGCGAGCAGTACTTC
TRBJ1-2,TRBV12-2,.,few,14,CASRAYSTVHGYTF,TGTGCAAGTCGCGCCTATTCCACCGTCCATGGCTACACCTTC
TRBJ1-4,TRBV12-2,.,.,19,CASRLDRRAGGEGGEKLFF,TGTGCAAGTCGCTTAGATAGGAGGGCAGGGGGCGAGGGAGGCGAAAAACTGTTTTTT
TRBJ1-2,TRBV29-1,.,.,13,CSVTGRANYGYTF,TGCAGCGTTACAGGGAGAGCTAACTATGGCTACACCTTC
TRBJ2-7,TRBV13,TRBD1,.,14,CASRAGTGYYEQYF,TGTGCCAGCAGGGCCGGGACAGGGTACTACGAGCAGTACTTC
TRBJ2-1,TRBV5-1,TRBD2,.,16,CASSLPGGGAYNEQFF,TGCGCCAGCAGCTTGCCTGGGGGGGGTGCCTACAATGAGCAGTTCTTC
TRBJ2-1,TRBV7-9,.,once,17,CASSLEEAGLDFDEQFF,TGTGCCAGCAGCTTAGAAGAGGCAGGGTTGGATTTCGATGAGCAGTTCTTC
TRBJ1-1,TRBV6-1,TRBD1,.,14,CASSEDRLNLEAFF,TGTGCCAGCAGTGAGGACAGGCTAAATTTAGAAGCTTTCTTT
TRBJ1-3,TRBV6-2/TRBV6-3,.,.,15,CASSRGQFLGNTIYF,TGTGCCAGCAGTCGTGGACAGTTCCTCGGAAACACCATATATTTT
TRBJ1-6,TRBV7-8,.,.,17,CASSPSGWASYNSPLHF,TGTGCCAGCAGCCCGAGCGGGTGGGCATCTTATAATTCACCCCTCCACTTT
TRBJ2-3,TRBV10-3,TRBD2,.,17,CAISGRLAAGLTDTQYF,TGTGCCATCAGTGGTCGGCTAGCGGCGGGCCTCACAGATACGCAGTATTTT
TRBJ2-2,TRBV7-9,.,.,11,CASSLPGELFF,TGTGCCAGCAGCTTACCTGGGGAGCTGTTTTTT
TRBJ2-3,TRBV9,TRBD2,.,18,CASSVVPGTSGYTDTQYF,TGTGCCAGCAGCGTAGTCCCCGGGACTAGCGGGTACACAGATACGCAGTATTTT
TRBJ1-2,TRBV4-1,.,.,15,CASSQAGAGSEGYTF,TGCGCCAGCAGCCAGGCAGGAGCAGGGTCCGAAGGCTACACCTTC
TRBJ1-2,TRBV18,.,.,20,CASSPVSEVRVQRGYNGYTF,TGTGCCAGCTCACCCGTTTCGGAAGTTCGCGTACAAAGGGGCTACAATGGCTACACCTTC
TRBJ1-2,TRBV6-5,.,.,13,CASTGRTGSGYTF,TGTGCCAGCACCGGACGCACAGGGTCTGGCTACACCTTC
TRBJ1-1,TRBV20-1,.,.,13,CSASDRMNTEAFF,TGCAGTGCTAGTGACAGAATGAACACTGAAGCTTTCTTT
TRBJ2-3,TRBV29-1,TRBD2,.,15,CSSIPTSAATDTQYF,TGCAGCTCAATCCCGACTAGCGCGGCCACAGATACGCAGTATTTT
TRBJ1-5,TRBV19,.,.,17,CASSMPPGRVGYQPQHF,TGTGCCAGTAGTATGCCCCCTGGCAGGGTGGGTTATCAGCCCCAGCATTTT
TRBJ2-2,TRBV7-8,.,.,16,CASSSTLTANTGELFF,TGTGCCAGCAGCTCCACCCTGACAGCGAACACCGGGGAGCTGTTTTTT